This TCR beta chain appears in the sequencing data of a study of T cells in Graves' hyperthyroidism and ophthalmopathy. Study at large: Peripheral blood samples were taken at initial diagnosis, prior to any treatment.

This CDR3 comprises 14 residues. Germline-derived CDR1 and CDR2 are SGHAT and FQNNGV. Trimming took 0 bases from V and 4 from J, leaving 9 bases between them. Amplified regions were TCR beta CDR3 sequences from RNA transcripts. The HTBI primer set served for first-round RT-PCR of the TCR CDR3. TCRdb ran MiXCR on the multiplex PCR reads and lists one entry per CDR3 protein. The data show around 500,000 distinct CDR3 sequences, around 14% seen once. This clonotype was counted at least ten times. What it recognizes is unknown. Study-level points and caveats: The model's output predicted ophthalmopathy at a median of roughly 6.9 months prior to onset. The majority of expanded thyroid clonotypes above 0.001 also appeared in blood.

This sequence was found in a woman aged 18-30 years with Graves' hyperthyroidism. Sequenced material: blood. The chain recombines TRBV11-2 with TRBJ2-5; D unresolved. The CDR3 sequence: CASSLEVRRETQYF. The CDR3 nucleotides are TGTGCCAGCAGCTTAGAGGTTAGACGAGAGACCCAGTACTTC.